This TCR beta chain was identified in a study of vaccination effects on CD4 cells after COVID-19. Clones were read by immunoSEQ multiplex PCR, and TCRdb kept only the in-frame ones, dropping some. The repertoire consists of roughly 30,000 clones, with 65% to 80% occurring once and the leading ten covering about 10%. A note on this clone: Its specificity is unknown.

Antigen-specific CD4+ T cell clonotypes were called by their expansion after viral peptide-pool culture in ViraFEST. Cultured cells yielded isolated CD4+ T cells after 10 days. Two doses of BNT162b2 or mRNA-1273 vaccine were administered to participants. The sample was CD4+ T cells from PBMCs cultured with HCoV-NL63 spike peptides, taken after COVID-19 vaccination. This receptor was identified in a human donor who received a COVID-19 vaccine.

CDR3 amino acids: CASSYSRGNQPQHF. The DNA for the CDR3 is TGTGCCAGCAGTTACTCGAGGGGCAATCAGCCCCAGCATTTT. The chain has TRBV6-5 and TRBJ1-5; D is ambiguous. From germline, CDR1 is MNHEY and CDR2 SVGAGI. This CDR3 has 14 residues. V was shortened by 0 bases and J by 2 bases, with 5 bases between the two germline ends.